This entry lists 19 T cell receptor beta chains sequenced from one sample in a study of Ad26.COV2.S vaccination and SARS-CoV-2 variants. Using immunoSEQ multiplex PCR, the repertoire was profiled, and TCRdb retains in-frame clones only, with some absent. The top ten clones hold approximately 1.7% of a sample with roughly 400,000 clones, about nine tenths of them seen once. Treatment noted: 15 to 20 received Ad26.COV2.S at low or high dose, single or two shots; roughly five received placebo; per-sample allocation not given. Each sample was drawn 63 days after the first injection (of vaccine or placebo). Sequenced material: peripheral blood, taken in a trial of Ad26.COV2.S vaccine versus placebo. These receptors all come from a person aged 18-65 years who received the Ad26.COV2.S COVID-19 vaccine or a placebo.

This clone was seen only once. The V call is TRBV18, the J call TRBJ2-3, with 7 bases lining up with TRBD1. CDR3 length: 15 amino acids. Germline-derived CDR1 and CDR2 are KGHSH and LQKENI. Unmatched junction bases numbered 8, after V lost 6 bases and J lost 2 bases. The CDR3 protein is CASSMGTGDTDTQYF. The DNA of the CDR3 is TGTGCCAGCTCCATGGGAACAGGGGACACAGATACGCAGTATTTT. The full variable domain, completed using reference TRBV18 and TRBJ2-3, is NAGVMQNPRHLVRRRGQEARLRCSPMKGHSHVYWYRQLPEEGLKFMVYLQKENIIDESGMPKERFSAEFPKEGPSILRIQQVVRGDSAAYFCASSMGTGDTDTQYFGPGTRLTVL.

CDR3 nucleotides: TGTGCCAGCAGCCAATTAGATTACTATGGCTACACCTTC. Protein: CASSQLDYYGYTF. This chain uses TRBV3-1 (or the pseudogene TRBV3-2) with TRBJ1-2; unclear D gene. This CDR3 has 13 residues. Germline V lookup: CDR1 LGHDT, CDR2 YNNKEL (reference sequence). Trimming cost V 2 bases and J 3 bases, with 7 bases left between them.

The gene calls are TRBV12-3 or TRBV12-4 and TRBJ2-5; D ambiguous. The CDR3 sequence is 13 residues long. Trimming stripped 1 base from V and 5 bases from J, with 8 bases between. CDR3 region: CASSLGVTETQYF. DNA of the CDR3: TGTGCCAGCAGTTTAGGGGTGACGGAGACCCAGTACTTC.

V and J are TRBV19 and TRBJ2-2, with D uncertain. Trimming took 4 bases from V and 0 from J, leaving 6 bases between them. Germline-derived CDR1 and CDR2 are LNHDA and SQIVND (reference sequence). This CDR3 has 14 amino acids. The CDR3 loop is CASSRHTNTGELFF. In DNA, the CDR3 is TGTGCCAGTAGTAGACACACGAACACCGGGGAGCTGTTTTTT. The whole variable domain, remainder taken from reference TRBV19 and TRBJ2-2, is DGGITQSPKYLFRKEGQNVTLSCEQNLNHDAMYWYRQDPGQGLRLIYYSQIVNDFQKGDIAEGYSVSREKKESFPLTVTSAQKNPTAFYLCASSRHTNTGELFFGEGSRLTVL.

The CDR3 reads CATSRAQGARGFTDTQYF. The CDR3 DNA reads as TGTGCCACCAGCAGAGCACAGGGGGCGCGGGGATTCACAGATACGCAGTATTTT. This sequence joins TRBV15 and TRBJ2-3; 9 nucleotides match TRBD1. Trimming took 1 base from V and 2 from J; bases not matched to a gene: 10. Germline loops: CDR1 LNHNV, CDR2 YYDKDF (reference sequence). This CDR3 region has 18 residues.

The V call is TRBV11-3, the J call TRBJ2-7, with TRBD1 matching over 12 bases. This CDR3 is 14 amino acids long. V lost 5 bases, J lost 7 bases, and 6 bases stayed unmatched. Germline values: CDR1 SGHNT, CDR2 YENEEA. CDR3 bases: TGTGCCAGCAGCCTGGGACAGGGGGCGGGGGAGCAGTACTTC. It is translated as CASSLGQGAGEQYF.

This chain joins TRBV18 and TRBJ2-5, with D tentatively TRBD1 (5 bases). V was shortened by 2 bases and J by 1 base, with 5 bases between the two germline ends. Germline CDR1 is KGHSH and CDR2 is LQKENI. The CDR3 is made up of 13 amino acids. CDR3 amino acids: CASSPDSQETQYF. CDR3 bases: TGTGCCAGCTCACCAGACAGCCAAGAGACCCAGTACTTC.

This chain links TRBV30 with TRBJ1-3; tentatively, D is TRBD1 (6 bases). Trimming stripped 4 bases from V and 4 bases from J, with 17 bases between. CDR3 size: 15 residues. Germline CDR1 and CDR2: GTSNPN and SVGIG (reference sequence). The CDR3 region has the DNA TGTGCCTGGATCGGGACACCTGCTCGAGGAAACACCATATATTTT. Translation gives CAWIGTPARGNTIYF.

The CDR3 reads CASSPGQVEKELFF. The DNA of the CDR3 is TGTGCCAGCAGCCCCGGACAGGTCGAAAAGGAGCTGTTTTTT. The chain combines TRBV7-9 with TRBJ2-2, with TRBD1 matching over 7 bases. CDR1 is SEHNR and CDR2 is FQNEAQ in the germline V gene (reference sequence). CDR3 size: 14 residues. V lost 5 bases and J lost 10; bases outside the gene matches: 10.

CDR3 DNA: TGTGCCAGCAGCTTGGTTGGGGGCGCAAATGAAAAACTGTTTTTT. Its protein product is CASSLVGGANEKLFF. The chain carries TRBV5-5 and TRBJ1-4; D perhaps matches TRBD1 (6 bases). This CDR3 is built from 15 residues. Trimming removed 0 bases at V and 5 bases at J, with 11 bases between. Germline V lookup: CDR1 SGHKS, CDR2 YYEKEE (reference sequence).

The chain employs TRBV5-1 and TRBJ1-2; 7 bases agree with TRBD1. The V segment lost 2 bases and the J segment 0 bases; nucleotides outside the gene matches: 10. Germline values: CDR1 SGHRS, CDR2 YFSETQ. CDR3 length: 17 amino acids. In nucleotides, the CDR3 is TGCGCCAGCAGCTTCTCGGCAGGGGGAACCACTAACTATGGCTACACCTTC. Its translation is CASSFSAGGTTNYGYTF. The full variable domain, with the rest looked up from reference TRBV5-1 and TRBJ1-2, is KAGVTQTPRYLIKTRGQQVTLSCSPISGHRSVSWYQQTPGQGLQFLFEYFSETQRNKGNFPGRFSGRQFSNSRSEMNVSTLELGDSALYLCASSFSAGGTTNYGYTFGSGTRLTVV.

The chain's CDR3 is CASSPEKDTQYF. The CDR3 region has the DNA TGTGCCAGCAGCCCGGAGAAAGATACGCAGTATTTT. The V and J genes are TRBV28 and TRBJ2-3, with D unresolved. The CDR3 runs to 12 residues. Between the trimmed V and J ends, which lost 6 bases and 5 bases, there was a span of 9 bases. Germline V gene data show CDR1 as MDHEN and CDR2 as SYDVKM.

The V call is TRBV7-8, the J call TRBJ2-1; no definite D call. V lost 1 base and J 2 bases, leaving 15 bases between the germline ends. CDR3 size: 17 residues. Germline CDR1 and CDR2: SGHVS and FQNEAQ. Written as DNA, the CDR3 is TGTGCCAGCAGCTTAGTCGCTGGTCTACTTACCTACAATGAGCAGTTCTTC. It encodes CASSLVAGLLTYNEQFF.

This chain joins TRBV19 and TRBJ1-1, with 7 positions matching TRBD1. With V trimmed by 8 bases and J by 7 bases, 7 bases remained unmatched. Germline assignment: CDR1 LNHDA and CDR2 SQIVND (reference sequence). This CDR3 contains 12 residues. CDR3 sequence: CASQGGAGEAFF. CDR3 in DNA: TGTGCCAGTCAAGGGGGCGCAGGTGAAGCTTTCTTT.

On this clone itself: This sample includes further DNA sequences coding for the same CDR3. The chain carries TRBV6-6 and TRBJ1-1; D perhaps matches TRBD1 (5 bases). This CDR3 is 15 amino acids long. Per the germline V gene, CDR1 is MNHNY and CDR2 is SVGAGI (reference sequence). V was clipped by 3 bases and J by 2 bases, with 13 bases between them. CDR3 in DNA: TGTGCCAGCAGTTATGGACAATACATAAACACTGAAGCTTTCTTT. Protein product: CASSYGQYINTEAFF.

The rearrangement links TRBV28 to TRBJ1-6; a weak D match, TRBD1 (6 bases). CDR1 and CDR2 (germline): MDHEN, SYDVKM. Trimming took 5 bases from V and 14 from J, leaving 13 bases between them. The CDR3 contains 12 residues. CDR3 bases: TGTGCCAGCAGTCCGGACAGACTCTCCCTCCACTTT. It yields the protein CASSPDRLSLHF.

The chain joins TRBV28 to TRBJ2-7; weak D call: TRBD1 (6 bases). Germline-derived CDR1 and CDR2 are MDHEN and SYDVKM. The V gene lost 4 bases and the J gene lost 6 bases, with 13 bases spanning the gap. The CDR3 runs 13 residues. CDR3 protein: CASSSPGQIEQYF. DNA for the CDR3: TGTGCCAGCAGTTCGCCGGGACAAATCGAGCAGTACTTC.

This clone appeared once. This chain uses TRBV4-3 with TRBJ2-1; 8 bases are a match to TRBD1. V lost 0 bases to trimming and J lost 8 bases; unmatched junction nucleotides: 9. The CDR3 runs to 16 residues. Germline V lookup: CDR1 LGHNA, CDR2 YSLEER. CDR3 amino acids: CASSQDQGARGDEQFF. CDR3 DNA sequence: TGCGCCAGCAGCCAAGATCAGGGGGCCAGGGGAGATGAGCAGTTCTTC.

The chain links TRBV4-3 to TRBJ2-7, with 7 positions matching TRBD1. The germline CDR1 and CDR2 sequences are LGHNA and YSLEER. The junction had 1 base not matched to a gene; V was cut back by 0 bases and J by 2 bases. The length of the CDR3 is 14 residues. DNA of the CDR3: TGCGCCAGCAGCCAAGATGACAGGGCCTACGAGCAGTACTTC. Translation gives CASSQDDRAYEQYF.